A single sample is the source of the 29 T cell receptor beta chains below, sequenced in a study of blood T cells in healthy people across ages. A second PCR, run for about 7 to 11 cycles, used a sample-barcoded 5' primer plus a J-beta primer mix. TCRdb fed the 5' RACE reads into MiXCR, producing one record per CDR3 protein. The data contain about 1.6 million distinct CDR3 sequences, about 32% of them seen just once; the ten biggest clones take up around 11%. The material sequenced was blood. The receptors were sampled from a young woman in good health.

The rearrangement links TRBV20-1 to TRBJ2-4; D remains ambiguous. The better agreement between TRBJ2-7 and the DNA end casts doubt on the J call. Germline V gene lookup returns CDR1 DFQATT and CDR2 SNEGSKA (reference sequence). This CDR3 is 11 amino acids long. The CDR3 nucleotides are TGCAGTGCTAGTTTCCTGGGCGAGCAGTACTTC. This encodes CSASFLGEQYF.

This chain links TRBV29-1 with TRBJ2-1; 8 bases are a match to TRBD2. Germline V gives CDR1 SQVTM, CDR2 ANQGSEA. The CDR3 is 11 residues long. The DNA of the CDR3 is TGCAACGGGGGGGCCCACAATGAGCAGTTCTTC. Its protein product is CNGGAHNEQFF.

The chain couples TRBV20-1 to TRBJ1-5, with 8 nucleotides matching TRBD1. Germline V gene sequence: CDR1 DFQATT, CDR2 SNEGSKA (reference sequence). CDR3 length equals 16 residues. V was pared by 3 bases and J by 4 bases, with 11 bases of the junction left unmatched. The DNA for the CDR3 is TGCAGTGCTAGGCACGGAAGCAGGGGGCAGAATCAGCCCCAGCATTTT. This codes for CSARHGSRGQNQPQHF.

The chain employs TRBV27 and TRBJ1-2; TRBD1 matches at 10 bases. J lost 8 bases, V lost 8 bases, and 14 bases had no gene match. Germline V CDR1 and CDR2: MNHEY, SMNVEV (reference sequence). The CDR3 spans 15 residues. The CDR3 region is CASQSRDRGTVGYTF. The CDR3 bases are TGTGCCAGCCAGAGCCGGGACAGGGGTACCGTGGGCTACACCTTC.

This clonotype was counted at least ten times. The CDR3 DNA sequence: TGTGCCAGCAGCCCCAGACAGTCAGATACGCAGTATTTT. Its translation is CASSPRQSDTQYF. The V gene is TRBV7-3, the J gene TRBJ2-3; D perhaps matches TRBD1 (5 bases). The CDR3 is 13 amino acids. V lost 5 bases and J 4 bases, leaving 10 bases between the germline ends. Germline CDR1 SGHTA, CDR2 FQGTGA. The full variable domain, rest sourced from reference TRBV7-3 and TRBJ2-3, is GAGVSQTPSNKVTEKGKYVELRCDPISGHTALYWYRQSLGQGPEFLIYFQGTGAADDSGLPNDRFFAVRPEGSVSTLKIQRTERGDSAVYLCASSPRQSDTQYFGPGTRLTVL.

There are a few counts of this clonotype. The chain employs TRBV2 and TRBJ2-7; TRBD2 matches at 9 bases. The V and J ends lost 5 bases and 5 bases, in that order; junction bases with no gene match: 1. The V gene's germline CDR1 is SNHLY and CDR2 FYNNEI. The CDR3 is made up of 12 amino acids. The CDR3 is CASSRTSDEQYF. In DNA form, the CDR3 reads TGTGCCAGCAGTCGGACTAGCGACGAGCAGTACTTC.

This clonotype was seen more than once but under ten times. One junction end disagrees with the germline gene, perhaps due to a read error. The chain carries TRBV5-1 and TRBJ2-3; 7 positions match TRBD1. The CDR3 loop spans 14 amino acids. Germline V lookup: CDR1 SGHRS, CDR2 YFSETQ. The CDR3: CVSSQGQLTDTQYF. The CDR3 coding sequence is TGCGTCAGCAGTCAGGGACAGCTCACAGATACGCAGTATTTT. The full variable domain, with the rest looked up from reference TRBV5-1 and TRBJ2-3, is KAGVTQTPRYLIKTRGQQVTLSCSPISGHRSVSWYQQTPGQGLQFLFEYFSETQRNKGNFPGRFSGRQFSNSRSEMNVSTLELGDSALYLCVSSQGQLTDTQYFGPGTRLTVL.

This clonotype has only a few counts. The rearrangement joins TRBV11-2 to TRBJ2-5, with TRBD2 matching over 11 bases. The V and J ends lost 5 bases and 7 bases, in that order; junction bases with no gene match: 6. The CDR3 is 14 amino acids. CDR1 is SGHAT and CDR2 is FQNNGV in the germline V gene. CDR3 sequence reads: CASSESGLAATQYF. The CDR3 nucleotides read TGTGCCAGCAGCGAATCGGGACTAGCGGCGACCCAGTACTTC. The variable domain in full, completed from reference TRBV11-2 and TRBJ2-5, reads EAGVAQSPRYKIIEKRQSVAFWCNPISGHATLYWYQQILGQGPKLLIQFQNNGVVDDSQLPKDRFSAERLKGVDSTLKIQPAKLEDSAVYLCASSESGLAATQYFGPGTRLLVL.

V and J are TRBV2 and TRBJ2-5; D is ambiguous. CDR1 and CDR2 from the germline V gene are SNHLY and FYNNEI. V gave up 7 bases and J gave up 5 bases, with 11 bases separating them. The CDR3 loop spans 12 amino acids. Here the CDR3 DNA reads TGTGCCAGCAAGGGCCCCGGGGAGACCCAGTACTTC. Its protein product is CASKGPGETQYF.

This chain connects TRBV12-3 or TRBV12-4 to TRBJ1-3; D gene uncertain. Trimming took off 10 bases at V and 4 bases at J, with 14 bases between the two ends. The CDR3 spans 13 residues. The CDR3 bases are TGTGCCAACTCTATACATCAAGGAAACACCATATATTTT. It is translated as CANSIHQGNTIYF.

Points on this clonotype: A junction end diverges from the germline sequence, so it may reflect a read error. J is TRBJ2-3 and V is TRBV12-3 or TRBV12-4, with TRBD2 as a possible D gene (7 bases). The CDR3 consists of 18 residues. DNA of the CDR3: TGTGCCAGCAGTTTAGCGGGAGCCAGCGGGGTGGGGGCAGATGCGCAGTATTTT. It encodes CASSLAGASGVGADAQYF.

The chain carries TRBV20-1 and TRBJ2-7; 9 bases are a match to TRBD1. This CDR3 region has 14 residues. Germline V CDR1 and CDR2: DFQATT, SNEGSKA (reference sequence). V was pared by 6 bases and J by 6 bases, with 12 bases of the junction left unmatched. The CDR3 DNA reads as TGCAGTGCGACACAGGGGGCTACTACGAGCGAGCAGTACTTC. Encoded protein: CSATQGATTSEQYF.

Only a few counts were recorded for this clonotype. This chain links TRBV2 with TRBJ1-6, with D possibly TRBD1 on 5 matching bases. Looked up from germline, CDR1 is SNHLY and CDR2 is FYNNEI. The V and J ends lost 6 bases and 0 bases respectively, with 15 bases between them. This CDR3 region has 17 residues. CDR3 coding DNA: TGTGCCAGCAGGGCAGGGCCCAGGAGCTCCTATAATTCACCCCTCCACTTT. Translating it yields CASRAGPRSSYNSPLHF.

The CDR3 sequence: CASRRTGVNYEQYF. The CDR3, as DNA: TGTGCCAGCAGACGGACAGGGGTAAACTACGAGCAGTACTTC. The chain joins TRBV3-1 to TRBJ2-7; TRBD1 agrees at 9 bases. The CDR3 covers 14 residues. The V and J ends lost 6 bases and 3 bases, in that order; junction bases with no gene match: 6. Germline V gene sequence: CDR1 LGHDT, CDR2 YNNKEL (reference sequence).

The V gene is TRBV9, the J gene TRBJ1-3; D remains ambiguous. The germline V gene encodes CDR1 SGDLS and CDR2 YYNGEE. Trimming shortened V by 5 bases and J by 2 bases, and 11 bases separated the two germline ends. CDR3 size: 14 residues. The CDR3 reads CASSRKDTGNTIYF. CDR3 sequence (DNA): TGTGCCAGCAGTCGAAAAGATACTGGAAACACCATATATTTT. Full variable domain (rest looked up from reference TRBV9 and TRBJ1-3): DSGVTQTPKHLITATGQRVTLRCSPRSGDLSVYWYQQSLDQGLQFLIQYYNGEERAKGNILERFSAQQFPDLHSELNLSSLELGDSALYFCASSRKDTGNTIYFGEGSWLTVV.

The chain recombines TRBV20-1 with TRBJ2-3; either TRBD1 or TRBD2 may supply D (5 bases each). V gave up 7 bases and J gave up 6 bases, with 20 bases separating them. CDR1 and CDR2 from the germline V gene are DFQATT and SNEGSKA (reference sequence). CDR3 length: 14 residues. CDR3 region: CSVPSPGTGDTQYF. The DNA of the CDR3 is TGCAGTGTACCGAGTCCGGGGACCGGGGATACGCAGTATTTT.

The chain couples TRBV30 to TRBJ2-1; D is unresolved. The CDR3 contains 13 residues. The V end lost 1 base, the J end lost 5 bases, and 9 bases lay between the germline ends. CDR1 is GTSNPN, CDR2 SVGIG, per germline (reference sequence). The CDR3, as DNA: TGTGCCTGGAGTGCCGGCCCTAACAATGAGCAGTTCTTC. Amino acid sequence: CAWSAGPNNEQFF.

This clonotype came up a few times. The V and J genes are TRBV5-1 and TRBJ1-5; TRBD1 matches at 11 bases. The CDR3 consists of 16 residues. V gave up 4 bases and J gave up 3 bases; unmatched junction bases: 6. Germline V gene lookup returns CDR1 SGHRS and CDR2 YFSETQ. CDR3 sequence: CASSPLGQGANQPQHF. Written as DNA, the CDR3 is TGCGCCAGCAGCCCCCTCGGACAGGGGGCCAATCAGCCCCAGCATTTT.

CDR3 in amino acids: CATSREGQVLSGANVLTF. For the CDR3, the DNA is TGTGCCACCAGCAGAGAGGGACAGGTTCTATCTGGGGCCAACGTCCTGACTTTC. The chain joins TRBV15 to TRBJ2-6; 8 nucleotides match TRBD1. The V and J ends lost 0 bases and 1 base, in that order; junction bases with no gene match: 5. The CDR3 covers 18 residues. The germline gives CDR1 LNHNV, CDR2 YYDKDF (reference sequence).

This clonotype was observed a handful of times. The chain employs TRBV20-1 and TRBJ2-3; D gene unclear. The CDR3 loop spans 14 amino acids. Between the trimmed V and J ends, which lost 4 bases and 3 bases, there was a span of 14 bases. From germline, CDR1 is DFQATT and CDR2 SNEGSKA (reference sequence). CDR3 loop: CSAKDPYPTDTQYF. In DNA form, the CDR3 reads TGCAGTGCTAAGGACCCATATCCGACAGATACGCAGTATTTT.

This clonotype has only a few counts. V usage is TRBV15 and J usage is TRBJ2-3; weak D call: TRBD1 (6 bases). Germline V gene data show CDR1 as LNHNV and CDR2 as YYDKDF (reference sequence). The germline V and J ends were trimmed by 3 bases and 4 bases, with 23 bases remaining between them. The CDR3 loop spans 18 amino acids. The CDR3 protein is CATSSSFPGAHSPDTQYF. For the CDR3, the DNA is TGTGCCACCAGCAGTTCATTCCCAGGGGCCCACAGCCCAGATACGCAGTATTTT.

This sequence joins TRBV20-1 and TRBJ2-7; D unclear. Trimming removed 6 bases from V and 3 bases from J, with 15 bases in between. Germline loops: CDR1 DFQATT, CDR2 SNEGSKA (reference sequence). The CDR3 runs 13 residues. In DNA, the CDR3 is TGCAGTGCCCCAACGTACAGATTCTACGAGCAGTACTTC. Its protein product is CSAPTYRFYEQYF.

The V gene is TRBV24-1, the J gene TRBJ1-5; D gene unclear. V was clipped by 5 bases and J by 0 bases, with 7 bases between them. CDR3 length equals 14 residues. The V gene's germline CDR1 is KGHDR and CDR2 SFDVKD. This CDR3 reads CATSADYSNQPQHF. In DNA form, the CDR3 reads TGTGCCACCAGTGCAGATTATAGCAATCAGCCCCAGCATTTT.

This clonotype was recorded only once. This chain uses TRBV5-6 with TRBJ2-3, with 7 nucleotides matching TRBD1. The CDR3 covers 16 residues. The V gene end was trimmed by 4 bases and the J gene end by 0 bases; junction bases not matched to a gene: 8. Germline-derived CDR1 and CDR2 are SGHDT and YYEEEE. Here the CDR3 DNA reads TGTGCCAGCAGCGCAACCGGACAGGAGAGCACAGATACGCAGTATTTT. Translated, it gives CASSATGQESTDTQYF.

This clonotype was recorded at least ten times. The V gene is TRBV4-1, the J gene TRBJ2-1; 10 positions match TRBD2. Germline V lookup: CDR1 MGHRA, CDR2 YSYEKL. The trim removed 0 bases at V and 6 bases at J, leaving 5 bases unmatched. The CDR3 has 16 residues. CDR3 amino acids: CASSQDEERGGNEQFF. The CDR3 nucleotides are TGCGCCAGCAGCCAAGATGAGGAGCGGGGGGGCAATGAGCAGTTCTTC.

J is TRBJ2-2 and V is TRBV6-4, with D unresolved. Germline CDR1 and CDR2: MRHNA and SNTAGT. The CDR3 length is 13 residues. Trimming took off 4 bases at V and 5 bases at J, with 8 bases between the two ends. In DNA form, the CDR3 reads TGTGCCAGCAGTGGCTCACATACCGGGGAGCTGTTTTTT. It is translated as CASSGSHTGELFF.

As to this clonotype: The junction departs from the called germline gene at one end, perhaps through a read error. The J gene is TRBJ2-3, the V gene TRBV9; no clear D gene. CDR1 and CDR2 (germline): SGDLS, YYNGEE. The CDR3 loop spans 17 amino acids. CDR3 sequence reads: CASSVSPLSRSGDTQYF. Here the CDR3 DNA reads TGTGCCAGCAGCGTAAGCCCCCTCTCTAGGTCTGGAGATACACAGTATTTT.

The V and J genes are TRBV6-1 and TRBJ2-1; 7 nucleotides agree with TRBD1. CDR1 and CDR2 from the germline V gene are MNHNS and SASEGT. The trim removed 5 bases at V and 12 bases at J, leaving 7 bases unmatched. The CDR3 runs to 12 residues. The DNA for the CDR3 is TGTGCCAGCAGTAGACAGGGAACTTCGCAGTTCTTC. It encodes CASSRQGTSQFF.

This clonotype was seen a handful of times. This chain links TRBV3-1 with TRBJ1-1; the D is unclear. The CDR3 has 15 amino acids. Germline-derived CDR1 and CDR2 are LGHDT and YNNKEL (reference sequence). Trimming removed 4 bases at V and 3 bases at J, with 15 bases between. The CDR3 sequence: CASSLLGGEDTEAFF. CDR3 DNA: TGTGCCAGCAGCCTGTTGGGTGGAGAGGACACTGAAGCTTTCTTT. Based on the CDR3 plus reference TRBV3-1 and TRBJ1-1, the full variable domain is DTAVSQTPKYLVTQMGNDKSIKCEQNLGHDTMYWYKQDSKKFLKIMFSYNNKELIINETVPNRFSPKSPDKAHLNLHINSLELGDSAVYFCASSLLGGEDTEAFFGQGTRLTVV.